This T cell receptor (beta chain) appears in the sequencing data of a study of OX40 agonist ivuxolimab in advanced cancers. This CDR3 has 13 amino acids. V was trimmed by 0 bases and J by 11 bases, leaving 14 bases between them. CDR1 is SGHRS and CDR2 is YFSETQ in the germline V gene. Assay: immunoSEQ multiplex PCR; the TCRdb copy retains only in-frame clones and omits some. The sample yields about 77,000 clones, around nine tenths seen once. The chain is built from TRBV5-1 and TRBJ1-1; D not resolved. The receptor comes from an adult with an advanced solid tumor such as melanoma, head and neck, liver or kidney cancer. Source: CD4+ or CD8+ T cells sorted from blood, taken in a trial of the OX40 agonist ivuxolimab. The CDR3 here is CASSLGAGSVAFF. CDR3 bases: TGCGCCAGCAGCTTGGGGGCAGGTTCAGTTGCTTTCTTT.